These T cell receptor beta chains were read from a single sample in a study of blood T cells in healthy people across ages. TCRdb re-called the 5' RACE reads with MiXCR, one entry per CDR3 protein. The sample records fewer than 800,000 distinct CDR3 sequences, roughly 32% being singletons. The sample was blood. The origin of the receptors is a woman of 80 years or more in good health. Each CDR3 is given with its conserved first and last residue.

j_gene: TRBJ1-1; v_gene: TRBV5-1; len: 15; CDR3aa: CASSLLSGANTEAFF
j_gene: TRBJ2-3; v_gene: TRBV15; len: 16; CDR3aa: CATSRESTLPTDTQYF
j_gene: TRBJ2-7; v_gene: TRBV20-1; len: 12; CDR3aa: CSARSSSYEQYF
j_gene: TRBJ1-2; v_gene: TRBV28; len: 12; CDR3aa: CASSFMESGYTF
j_gene: TRBJ1-3; v_gene: TRBV6-2/TRBV6-3; len: 14; CDR3aa: CASTREYSGNTIYF
j_gene: TRBJ2-7; v_gene: TRBV13; len: 16; CDR3aa: CASSPMGQGKSYEQYF
j_gene: TRBJ1-1; v_gene: TRBV14; len: 13; CDR3aa: CASRRQVNTEAFF
j_gene: TRBJ1-2; v_gene: TRBV7-2; len: 13; CDR3aa: CASSSEANYGYTF
j_gene: TRBJ2-1; v_gene: TRBV7-3; len: 15; CDR3aa: CASSLRRGERNEQFF
j_gene: TRBJ2-3; v_gene: TRBV30; len: 15; CDR3aa: CARQEVGGNTDTQYF
j_gene: TRBJ1-2; v_gene: TRBV4-2; len: 12; CDR3aa: CASSQTDYGYTF
j_gene: TRBJ2-7; v_gene: TRBV7-9; len: 15; CDR3aa: CASSERGTGYYEQYF
j_gene: TRBJ2-7; v_gene: TRBV7-2; len: 12; CDR3aa: CASSRGQTEQYF
j_gene: TRBJ2-3; v_gene: TRBV7-2; len: 13; CDR3aa: CARRGQGVDTQYF
j_gene: TRBJ1-5; v_gene: TRBV20-1; len: 15; CDR3aa: CSASARGVGNQPQHF
j_gene: TRBJ2-3; v_gene: TRBV6-5; len: 16; CDR3aa: CAGSYQWTGSTDTQYF
j_gene: TRBJ1-1; v_gene: TRBV29-1; len: 13; CDR3aa: CSVEERTGIEAFF